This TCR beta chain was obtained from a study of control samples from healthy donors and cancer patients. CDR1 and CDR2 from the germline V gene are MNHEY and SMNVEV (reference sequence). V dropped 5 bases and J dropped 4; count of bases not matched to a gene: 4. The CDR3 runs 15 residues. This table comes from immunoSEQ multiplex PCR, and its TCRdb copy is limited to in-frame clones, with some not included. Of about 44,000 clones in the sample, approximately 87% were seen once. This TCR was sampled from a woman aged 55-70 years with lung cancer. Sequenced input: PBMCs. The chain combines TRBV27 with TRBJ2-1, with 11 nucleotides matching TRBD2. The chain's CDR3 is CASSVSGRVYNEQFF. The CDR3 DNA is TGTGCCAGCAGTGTTAGCGGGAGGGTATACAATGAGCAGTTCTTC.